This T cell receptor beta chain emerged from a study of blood T cells in healthy people across ages. The authors ran a second PCR of roughly 7 to 11 cycles using a sample-barcoded 5' primer and a J-beta primer mix. TCRdb re-analysed the 5' RACE reads in MiXCR, keeping a single row per CDR3 protein. The table includes 650,000 to 700,000 distinct CDR3 sequences, about 30% detected once. This clonotype was detected only a few times. Sequenced material: blood. The clonotype originates from a woman older than 75 in good health.

The chain's CDR3 is CSAPGPVAHNEQFF. The CDR3 coding sequence is TGCAGTGCCCCAGGCCCCGTGGCGCACAATGAGCAGTTCTTC. The J gene is TRBJ2-1, the V gene TRBV20-1; D is unclear. In germline, CDR1 is DFQATT, CDR2 SNEGSKA (reference sequence). The ends were cut back, 6 bases at V and 5 bases at J, with 17 bases in the middle. The CDR3 has 14 amino acids.